Listed here are 20 T cell receptor beta chains from one sample, sequenced in a study of vaccination and CD4 T cells after COVID-19. The treatment is: approximately nine-day PBMC culture with coronavirus spike peptide pools or control peptides (ViraFEST assay). These TCRs are of unknown antigen specificity. The Oncomine TCR Beta short-read assay sequenced DNA from cultured CD4+ T cells. Each CDR3 protein is one row after TCRdb ran MiXCR on the PCR reads. The sample records approximately 10,000 distinct CDR3 sequences, 70% to 75% being singletons. Sequencing was performed on CD4+ T cells from blood, cultured in vitro. The receptors come from a human donor who had recovered from COVID-19.

A word on this clonotype: Germline and junction disagree at one end, which may indicate a read error. This sequence joins TRBV7-7 and TRBJ2-7; tentatively, D is TRBD1 or TRBD2 (5 bases each). CDR3 length equals 15 residues. Per germline, CDR1 SSHAT and CDR2 FNYEAQ (reference sequence). The CDR3 spells CASSLGLAGAHEQYF. DNA of the CDR3: TGTGCTAGCAGCTTAGGGTTAGCCGGGGCCCACGAGCAGTACTTC.

The sample holds a few counts of this clonotype. V is TRBV6-2 or TRBV6-3 and J is TRBJ2-5; D might be TRBD2 (6 bases). CDR1 and CDR2 (germline): MNHEY, SVGEGT. The CDR3 has 14 residues. The V end was cut by 5 bases, the J end by 2 bases, with 12 bases between. The CDR3 region is CASSLTRSQETQYF. The CDR3 DNA reads as TGTGCCAGCAGTCTGACTAGATCACAAGAGACCCAGTACTTC.

V is TRBV7-2 and J is TRBJ2-1; possibly TRBD1 or TRBD2 for D (6 bases each). V lost 1 base and J lost 7, with 8 bases in between. From germline, CDR1 is SGHTA and CDR2 FQGNSA. This CDR3 spans 13 amino acids. The CDR3 region is CASSLVGGNEQFF. DNA for the CDR3: TGTGCCAGCAGCTTAGTAGGGGGGAATGAGCAGTTCTTC.

The gene calls are TRBV19 and TRBJ2-7, with 9 nucleotides matching TRBD2. CDR3 size: 16 residues. The junction had 8 bases not matched to a gene; V was cut back by 5 bases and J by 0 bases. Germline lookup yields CDR1 LNHDA and CDR2 SQIVND (reference sequence). CDR3 residues: CASSPKLAGSSYEQYF. The CDR3 nucleotides are TGTGCCAGTAGTCCGAAACTAGCGGGCAGCTCCTACGAGCAGTACTTC.

This clonotype is deemed medium-sized. The chain links TRBV7-2 to TRBJ2-7; D ambiguous. Germline loops: CDR1 SGHTA, CDR2 FQGNSA. The CDR3 runs to 14 residues. The V end lost 4 bases, the J end lost 2 bases, and 12 bases lay between the germline ends. The chain's CDR3 is CASSSTFRPYEQYF. The CDR3 region has the DNA TGTGCCAGCAGCTCCACCTTTAGGCCCTACGAGCAGTACTTC. Drawing the rest from reference TRBV7-2 and TRBJ2-7, the complete variable domain is GAGVSQSPSNKVTEKGKDVELRCDPISGHTALYWYRQSLGQGLEFLIYFQGNSAPDKSGLPSDRFSAERTGGSVSTLTIQRTQQEDSAVYLCASSSTFRPYEQYFGPGTRLTVT.

This clonotype was seen more than once but under ten times. V and J are TRBV6-1 and TRBJ1-5, with D unresolved. V lost 2 bases to trimming and J lost 5 bases, with 10 bases between them. The CDR3 spans 14 residues. Germline V gene lookup returns CDR1 MNHNS and CDR2 SASEGT. DNA of the CDR3: TGTGCCAGCAGTGAAACCTACCGCGATCAGCCCCAGCATTTT. Its protein is CASSETYRDQPQHF.

There are a few counts of this clonotype. The chain employs TRBV20-1 and TRBJ1-5; D might be TRBD1 (5 bases). Germline values: CDR1 DFQATT, CDR2 SNEGSKA (reference sequence). The CDR3 extends over 13 amino acids. The V end was cut by 7 bases, the J end by 3 bases, with 13 bases between. Written as DNA, the CDR3 is TGCAGTGGAAGTGGGGCAGTCAATCAGCCCCAGCATTTT. This codes for CSGSGAVNQPQHF.

V and J are TRBV20-1 and TRBJ2-2, with a weak D call TRBD2 (5 bases). Germline V lookup: CDR1 DFQATT, CDR2 SNEGSKA (reference sequence). Trimming stripped 0 bases from V and 4 bases from J, with 12 bases between. This CDR3 has 15 amino acids. Here the CDR3 DNA reads TGCAGTGCTAGAGACTGGGGTGCGGGCACCGGGGAGCTGTTTTTT. Its protein product is CSARDWGAGTGELFF.

This clonotype was observed a few times. The chain recombines TRBV6-4 with TRBJ1-6; D might be TRBD1 (5 bases). Germline-derived CDR1 and CDR2 are MRHNA and SNTAGT. Trimming cost V 3 bases and J 5 bases, with 5 bases left between them. This CDR3 region has 13 residues. The CDR3 bases are TGTGCCAGCAGTGAGGACAATAATTCACCCCTCCACTTT. This gives the protein CASSEDNNSPLHF.

V gene TRBV6-1 combines with J gene TRBJ1-6; 7 bases are a match to TRBD1. J lost 5 bases, V lost 4 bases, and 5 bases had no gene match. Germline lookup yields CDR1 MNHNS and CDR2 SASEGT. There are 15 residues in the CDR3. The CDR3 sequence is CASSGRQGDNSPLHF. CDR3 sequence (DNA): TGTGCCAGCAGTGGGAGACAGGGAGATAATTCACCCCTCCACTTT.

The V gene is TRBV6-1, the J gene TRBJ1-5; D call uncertain. The germline V gene has CDR1 MNHNS and CDR2 SASEGT. CDR3 length equals 16 residues. Trimming shortened V by 2 bases and J by 4 bases, and 15 bases separated the two germline ends. The CDR3 protein is CASSERMRERNQPQHF. Written as DNA, the CDR3 is TGTGCCAGCAGTGAACGCATGCGGGAGAGGAATCAGCCCCAGCATTTT.

The CDR3 sequence is CASSDTQGVGSYEQYF. The CDR3 bases are TGTGCCAGCAGCGACACCCAGGGGGTAGGCTCCTACGAGCAGTACTTC. The rearrangement joins TRBV28 to TRBJ2-7; 7 positions agree with TRBD1. The germline V gene has CDR1 MDHEN and CDR2 SYDVKM. The CDR3 totals 16 residues. V shed 6 bases, J shed 0 bases, and the junction held 11 bases outside the gene matches.

This chain links TRBV7-8 with TRBJ2-7; 7 bases fit TRBD1. The V and J ends lost 3 bases and 2 bases, in that order; junction bases with no gene match: 1. This CDR3 has 13 amino acids. CDR1 is SGHVS, CDR2 FQNEAQ, per germline. The CDR3 DNA sequence: TGTGCCAGCAGCTTGACAGGGACCTACGAGCAGTACTTC. As protein: CASSLTGTYEQYF.

The CDR3 DNA reads TGTGCCAGCAGTGGGCGGGACAACTCCTACGAGCAGTACTTC. Its translation: CASSGRDNSYEQYF. V gene TRBV6-1 combines with J gene TRBJ2-7; D could derive from TRBD1 or TRBD2 (6 bases each). CDR1 and CDR2 (germline): MNHNS, SASEGT. Trimming left V 4 bases short and J 0 bases short, with 10 bases between. The CDR3 runs 14 residues.

The chain combines TRBV15 with TRBJ1-5; D is possibly TRBD1 (5 bases). Germline-derived CDR1 and CDR2 are LNHNV and YYDKDF (reference sequence). This CDR3 has 15 amino acids. Deletions cut 0 bases from V and 3 bases from J, with 9 bases between. The CDR3 DNA reads as TGTGCCACCAGCAGAGATCAGGGCCTCAATCAGCCCCAGCATTTT. This sequence encodes CATSRDQGLNQPQHF.

The chain has TRBV7-2 and TRBJ2-1; D might be TRBD1 or TRBD2, each matching 5 bases. Germline CDR1 is SGHTA and CDR2 is FQGNSA. This CDR3 spans 12 amino acids. V was trimmed by 5 bases and J by 9 bases, leaving 11 bases between them. CDR3 amino acids: CASSRDASEQFF. DNA for the CDR3: TGTGCCAGCAGCCGGGACGCCAGTGAGCAGTTCTTC.

This clonotype ranks as medium-sized. The chain couples TRBV20-1 to TRBJ1-1, with 7 bases that match TRBD1. Germline assignment: CDR1 DFQATT and CDR2 SNEGSKA (reference sequence). The CDR3 runs 15 residues. J was trimmed by 1 base and V by 6 bases; bases with no gene match: 11. The CDR3 is CSASGQVEGNTEAFF. The CDR3 DNA reads as TGCAGTGCCTCCGGACAGGTTGAAGGGAACACTGAAGCTTTCTTT.

The CDR3 DNA reads TGTGCCAGCAGCTTAGGCCTAGGGGAGACCCAGTACTTC. Protein: CASSLGLGETQYF. The V gene is TRBV11-3, the J gene TRBJ2-5, with unresolved D. This CDR3 region has 13 residues. The germline CDR1 and CDR2 sequences are SGHNT and YENEEA. Trimming removed 1 base from V and 5 bases from J, with 8 bases in between.

As to this clonotype: An end of the junction differs from the germline gene, which may be a read error. The chain couples TRBV20-1 to TRBJ2-5, with 9 nucleotides matching TRBD2. CDR1 is DFQATT, CDR2 SNEGSKA, per germline (reference sequence). The length of the CDR3 is 14 residues. The CDR3 nucleotides are TGCGGTGCTAGCCTGGCGGGAGGGGGAAAGACCCAGTACTTC. Amino acids: CGASLAGGGKTQYF.

The chain recombines TRBV29-1 with TRBJ2-7; 7 bases are shared with TRBD1. Germline CDR1 and CDR2: SQVTM and ANQGSEA. The CDR3 spans 13 residues. Trimming took 6 bases from V and 7 from J; bases not matched to a gene: 12. Here the CDR3 reads CSVTGVTRDEQYF. As DNA, the CDR3 is TGCAGCGTAACAGGGGTCACGAGGGATGAGCAGTACTTC.